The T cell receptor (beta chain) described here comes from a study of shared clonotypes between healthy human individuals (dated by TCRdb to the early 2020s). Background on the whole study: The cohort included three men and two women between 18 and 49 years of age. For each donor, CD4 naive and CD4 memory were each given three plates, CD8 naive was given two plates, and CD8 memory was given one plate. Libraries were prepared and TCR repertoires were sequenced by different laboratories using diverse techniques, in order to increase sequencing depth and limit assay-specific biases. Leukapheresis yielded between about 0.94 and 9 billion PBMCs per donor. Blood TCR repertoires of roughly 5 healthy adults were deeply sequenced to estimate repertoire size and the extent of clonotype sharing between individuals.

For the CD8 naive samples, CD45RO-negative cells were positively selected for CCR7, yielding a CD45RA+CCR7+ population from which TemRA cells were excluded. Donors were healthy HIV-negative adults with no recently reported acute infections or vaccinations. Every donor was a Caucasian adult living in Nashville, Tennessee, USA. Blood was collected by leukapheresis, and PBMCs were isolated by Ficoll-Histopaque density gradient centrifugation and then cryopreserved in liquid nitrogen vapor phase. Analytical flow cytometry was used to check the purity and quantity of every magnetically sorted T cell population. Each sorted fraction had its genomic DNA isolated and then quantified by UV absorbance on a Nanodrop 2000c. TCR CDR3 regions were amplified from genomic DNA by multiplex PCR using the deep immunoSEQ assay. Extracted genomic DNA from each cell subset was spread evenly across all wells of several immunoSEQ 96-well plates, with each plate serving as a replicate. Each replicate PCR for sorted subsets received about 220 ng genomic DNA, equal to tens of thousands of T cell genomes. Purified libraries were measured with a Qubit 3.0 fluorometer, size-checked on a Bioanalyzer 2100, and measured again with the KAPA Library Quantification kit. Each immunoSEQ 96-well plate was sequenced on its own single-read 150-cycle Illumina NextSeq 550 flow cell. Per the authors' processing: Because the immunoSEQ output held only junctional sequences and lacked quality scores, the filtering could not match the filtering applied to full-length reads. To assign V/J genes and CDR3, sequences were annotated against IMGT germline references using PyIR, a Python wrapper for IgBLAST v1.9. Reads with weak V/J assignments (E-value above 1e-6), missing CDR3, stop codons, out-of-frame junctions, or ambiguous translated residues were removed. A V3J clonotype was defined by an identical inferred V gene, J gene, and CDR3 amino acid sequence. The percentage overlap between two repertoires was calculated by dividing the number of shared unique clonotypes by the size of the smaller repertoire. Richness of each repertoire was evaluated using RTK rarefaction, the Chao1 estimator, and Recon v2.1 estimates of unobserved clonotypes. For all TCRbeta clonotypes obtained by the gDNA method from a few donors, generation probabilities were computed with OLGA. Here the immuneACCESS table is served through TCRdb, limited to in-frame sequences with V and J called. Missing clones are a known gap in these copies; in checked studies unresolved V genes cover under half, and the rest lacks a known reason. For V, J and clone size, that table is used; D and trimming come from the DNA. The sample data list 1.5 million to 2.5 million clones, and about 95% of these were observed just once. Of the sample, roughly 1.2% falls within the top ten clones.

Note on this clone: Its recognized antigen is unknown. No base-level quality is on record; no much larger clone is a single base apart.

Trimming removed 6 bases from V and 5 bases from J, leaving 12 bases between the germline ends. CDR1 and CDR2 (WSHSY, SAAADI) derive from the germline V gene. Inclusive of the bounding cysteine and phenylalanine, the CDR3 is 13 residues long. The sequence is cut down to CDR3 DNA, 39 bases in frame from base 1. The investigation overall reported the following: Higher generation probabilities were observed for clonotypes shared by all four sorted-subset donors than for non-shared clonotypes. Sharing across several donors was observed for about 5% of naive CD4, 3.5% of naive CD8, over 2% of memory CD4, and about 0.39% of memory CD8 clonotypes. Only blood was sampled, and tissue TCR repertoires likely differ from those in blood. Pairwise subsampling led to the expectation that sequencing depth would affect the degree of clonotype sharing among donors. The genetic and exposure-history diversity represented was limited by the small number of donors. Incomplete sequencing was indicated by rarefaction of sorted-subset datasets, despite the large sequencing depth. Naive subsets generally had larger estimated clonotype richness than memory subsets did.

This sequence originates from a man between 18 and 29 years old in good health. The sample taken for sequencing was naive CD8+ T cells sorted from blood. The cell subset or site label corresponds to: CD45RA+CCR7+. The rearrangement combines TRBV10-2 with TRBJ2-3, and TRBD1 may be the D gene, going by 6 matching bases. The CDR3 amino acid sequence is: CASSRTVRDTQYF. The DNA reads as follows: TGCGCCAGCAGCAGGACAGTACGAGATACGCAGTATTTT.